The clone carrying this T cell receptor beta chain was seen repeatedly, ten times or more. The antigen is unknown. This record belongs to a study of CD8 T cells in ankylosing spondylitis. CDR1 ENHRY and CDR2 SYGVKD come from the germline V gene. This CDR3 is built from 16 residues. Trimming took off 6 bases at V and 0 bases at J, with 15 bases between the two ends. Making the TCR beta libraries involved quantitative 5'-RACE with molecular barcodes. Each CDR3 protein gets one entry after TCRdb re-called the 5' RACE reads with MiXCR. The top ten clones hold approximately 14% of a sample with about 200,000 distinct CDR3 sequences, 6% to 8% of them seen once. Whole-study findings and limits: A CD8+ phenotype characterized the disease-linked clones, which were relatively rare in peripheral blood. Significant enrichment of disease-linked clones was reported in matched ankylosing spondylitis synovial fluid. Past research had described some motif variants in reactive arthritis synovial fluid and blood. Typical of ankylosing spondylitis blood, it appeared, was a TCR beta motif of fewer than 10 highly homologous variants.

Sequenced input: blood, either unsorted or a sorted T cell fraction (not recorded which). The sequence was obtained from a male donor with ankylosing spondylitis. The chain has TRBV10-3 and TRBJ2-1; weak D call: TRBD2 (5 bases). The CDR3 coding sequence is TGTGCCATCAGGGGAGCGGAGCTGAGCTCCTACAATGAGCAGTTCTTC. It translates to CAIRGAELSSYNEQFF.